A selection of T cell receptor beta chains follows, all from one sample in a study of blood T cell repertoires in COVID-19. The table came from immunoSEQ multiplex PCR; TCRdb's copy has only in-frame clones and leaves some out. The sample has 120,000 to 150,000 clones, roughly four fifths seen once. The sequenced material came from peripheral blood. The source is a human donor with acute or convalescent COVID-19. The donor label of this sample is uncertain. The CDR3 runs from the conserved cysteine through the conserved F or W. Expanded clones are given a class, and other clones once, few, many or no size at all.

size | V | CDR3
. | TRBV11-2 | CASSLRADQPQHF
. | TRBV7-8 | CASSTMDRVGAEAFF
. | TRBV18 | CASSVSLQETQYF
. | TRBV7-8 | CASSRIMNTEAFF
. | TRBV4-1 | CASSQGEGVGEKLFF
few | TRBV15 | CATSREGDYGYTF
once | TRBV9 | CASSFWTGGSDTQYF
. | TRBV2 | CASSERDRVNTEAFF
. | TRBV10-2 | CASSLPSGGPNEQFF
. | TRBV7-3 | CASSTLQGPDTQYF
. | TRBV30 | CAWSIGTGYQPQHF
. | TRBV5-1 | CASSILQGGVSPLHF
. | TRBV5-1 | CASSLAAEGYTF
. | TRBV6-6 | CASSYIAKGGEQYF
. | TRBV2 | CASSAGNEKLFF
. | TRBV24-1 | CATSPGTSISNQPQHF
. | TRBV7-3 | CASSLNRNTEAFF
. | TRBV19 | CASSIRQGASGANVLTF
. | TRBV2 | CASRQGLGGNQPQHF
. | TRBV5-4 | CASSLGQVGNTEAFF
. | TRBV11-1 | CASSATGKSPLHF
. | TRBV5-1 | CASKEGPNYGYTF
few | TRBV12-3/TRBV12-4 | CASSAGRGTEAFF
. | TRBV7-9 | CASSLEAGVAFF
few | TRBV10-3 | CAISDPNRGGNTIYF
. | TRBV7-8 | CASSLAREGASGNTIYF
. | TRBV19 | CASSSDRGRNTGELFF